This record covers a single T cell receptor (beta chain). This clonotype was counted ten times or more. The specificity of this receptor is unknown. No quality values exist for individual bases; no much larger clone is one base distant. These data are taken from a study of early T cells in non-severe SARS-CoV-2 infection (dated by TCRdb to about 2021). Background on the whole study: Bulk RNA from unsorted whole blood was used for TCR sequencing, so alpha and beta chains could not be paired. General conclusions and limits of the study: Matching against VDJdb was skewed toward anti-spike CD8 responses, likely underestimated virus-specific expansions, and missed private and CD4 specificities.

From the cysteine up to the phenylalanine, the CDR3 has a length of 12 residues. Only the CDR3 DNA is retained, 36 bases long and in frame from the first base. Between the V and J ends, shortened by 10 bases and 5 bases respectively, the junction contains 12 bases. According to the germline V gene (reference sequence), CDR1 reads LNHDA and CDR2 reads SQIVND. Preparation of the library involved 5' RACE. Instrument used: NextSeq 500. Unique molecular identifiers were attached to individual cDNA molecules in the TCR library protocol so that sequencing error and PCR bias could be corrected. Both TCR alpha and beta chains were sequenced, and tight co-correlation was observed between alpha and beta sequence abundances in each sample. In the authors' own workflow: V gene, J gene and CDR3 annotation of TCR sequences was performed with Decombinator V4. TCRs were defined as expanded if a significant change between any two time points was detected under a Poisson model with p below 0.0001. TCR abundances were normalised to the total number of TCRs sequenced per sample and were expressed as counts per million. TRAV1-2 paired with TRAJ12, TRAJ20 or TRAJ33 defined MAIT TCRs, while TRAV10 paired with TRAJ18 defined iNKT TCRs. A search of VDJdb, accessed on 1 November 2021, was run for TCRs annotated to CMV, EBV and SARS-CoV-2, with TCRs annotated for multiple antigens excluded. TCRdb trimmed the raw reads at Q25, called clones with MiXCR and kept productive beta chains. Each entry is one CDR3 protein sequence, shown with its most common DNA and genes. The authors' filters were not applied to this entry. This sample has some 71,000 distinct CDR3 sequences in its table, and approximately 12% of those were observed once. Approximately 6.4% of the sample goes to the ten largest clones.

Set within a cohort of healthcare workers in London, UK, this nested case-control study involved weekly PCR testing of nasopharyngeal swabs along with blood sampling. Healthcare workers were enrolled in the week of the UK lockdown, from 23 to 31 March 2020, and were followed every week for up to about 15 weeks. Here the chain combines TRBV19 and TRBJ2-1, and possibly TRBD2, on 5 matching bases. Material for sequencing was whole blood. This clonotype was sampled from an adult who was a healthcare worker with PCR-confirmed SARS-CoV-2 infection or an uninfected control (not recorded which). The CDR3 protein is CATWTGNNEQFF. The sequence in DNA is TGTGCCACGTGGACTGGAAACAATGAGCAGTTCTTC. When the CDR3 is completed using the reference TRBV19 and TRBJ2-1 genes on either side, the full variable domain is DGGITQSPKYLFRKEGQNVTLSCEQNLNHDAMYWYRQDPGQGLRLIYYSQIVNDFQKGDIAEGYSVSREKKESFPLTVTSAQKNPTAFYLCATWTGNNEQFFGPGTRLTVL.